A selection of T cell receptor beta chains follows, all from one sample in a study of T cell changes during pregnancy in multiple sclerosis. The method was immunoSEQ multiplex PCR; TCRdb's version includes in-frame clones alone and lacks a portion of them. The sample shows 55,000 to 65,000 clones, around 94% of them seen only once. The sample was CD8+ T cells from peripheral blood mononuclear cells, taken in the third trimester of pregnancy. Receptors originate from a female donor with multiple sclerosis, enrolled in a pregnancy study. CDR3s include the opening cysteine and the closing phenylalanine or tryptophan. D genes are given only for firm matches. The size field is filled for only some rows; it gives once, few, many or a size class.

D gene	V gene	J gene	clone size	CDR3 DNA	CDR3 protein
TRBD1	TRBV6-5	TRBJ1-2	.	TGTGCCAGCAGTTACGCCGGGACAGGGACTGGCTACACCTTC	CASSYAGTGTGYTF
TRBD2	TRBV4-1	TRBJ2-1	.	TGCGCCAGCAGCCAAGAAGGGCGAACTAGCGGCTACAATGAGCAGTTCTTC	CASSQEGRTSGYNEQFF
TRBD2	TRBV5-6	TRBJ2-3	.	TGTGCCAGCAGCTTGGAGGGAAGGACTAGCGGGGGATACACAGATACGCAGTATTTT	CASSLEGRTSGGYTDTQYF
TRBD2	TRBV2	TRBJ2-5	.	TGTGCCAGCAGTGACACCCCCCCTAGCGGGGGACAAGAGACCCAGTACTTC	CASSDTPPSGGQETQYF
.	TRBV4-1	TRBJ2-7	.	TGCGCCAGCAGCCAAACCCTTGGGCAGGGCTACGAGCAGTACTTC	CASSQTLGQGYEQYF
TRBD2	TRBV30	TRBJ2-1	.	TGTGCCTGGAGGGGGGGACTAGCGGGAAAAAATGAGCAGTTCTTC	CAWRGGLAGKNEQFF
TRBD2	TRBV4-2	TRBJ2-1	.	TGTGCCAGCAGCCAAGATCAACGGGGGGCCTACAATGAGCAGTTCTTC	CASSQDQRGAYNEQFF
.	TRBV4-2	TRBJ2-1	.	TGTGCCAGCAGCCAAGGTCTGACTTTTGAGCAGTTCTTC	CASSQGLTFEQFF
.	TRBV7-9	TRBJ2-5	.	TGTGCCAGCAGCCCAGGAGAGACCCAGTACTTC	CASSPGETQYF
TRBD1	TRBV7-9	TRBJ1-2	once	TGTGCCAGCAGCTTAGGAACAGGGGCAGATGGCTACACCTTC	CASSLGTGADGYTF
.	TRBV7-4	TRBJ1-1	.	TGTGCCAGCAAGGCAGGCGACACTGAAGCTTTCTTT	CASKAGDTEAFF
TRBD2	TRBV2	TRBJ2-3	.	TGTGCCAGCAGTCCGGGACTATCGAGCACAGATACGCAGTATTTT	CASSPGLSSTDTQYF
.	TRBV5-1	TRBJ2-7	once	TGCGCCAGCAGCTTGGATAGCACTCGCTACGAGCAGTACTTC	CASSLDSTRYEQYF
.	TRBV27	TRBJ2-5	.	TGTGCCAGCAGTTTAGAGAGTGAGACCCAGTACTTC	CASSLESETQYF
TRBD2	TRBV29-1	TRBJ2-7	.	TGCAGCGTCACGTTCGGGAGGACCCCCTACGAGCAGTACTTC	CSVTFGRTPYEQYF
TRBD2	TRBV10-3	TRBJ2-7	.	TGTGCCATCAAGGACGGCGGGAGTGATACCGACGAGCAGTACTTC	CAIKDGGSDTDEQYF
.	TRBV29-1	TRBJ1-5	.	TGCAGCGTAATACAGGGTAACGGCAATCAGCCCCAGCATTTT	CSVIQGNGNQPQHF
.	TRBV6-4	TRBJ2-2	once	TGTGCCAGCAGCGGGGGAGGCGAGTCCGGGGAGCTGTTTTTT	CASSGGGESGELFF
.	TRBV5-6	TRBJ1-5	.	TGTGCCAGCAGCTTCGGGGGGCACAGCAATCAGCCCCAGCATTTT	CASSFGGHSNQPQHF
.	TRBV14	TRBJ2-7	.	TGTGCCAGCAGCCTAAGAGGCCTTTACCGGTCCCACGAGCAGTACTTC	CASSLRGLYRSHEQYF
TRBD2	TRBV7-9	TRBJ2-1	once	TGTGCCAGCAGCCCAATAGCGGGAGGGGGCAATGAGCAGTTCTTC	CASSPIAGGGNEQFF
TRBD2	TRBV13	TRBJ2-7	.	TGTGCCAGCAGCGCGGGGGGCTACGAGCAGTACTTC	CASSAGGYEQYF
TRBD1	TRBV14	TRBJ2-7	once	TGTGCCAGCAGCCTCGGACAGGGGGCTTACGAGCAGTACTTC	CASSLGQGAYEQYF
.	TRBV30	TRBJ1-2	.	TGTGCCTGGTATGAGGCGGGTTTTGACTATGGCTACACCTTC	CAWYEAGFDYGYTF
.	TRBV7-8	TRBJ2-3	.	TGTGCCAGCAGAACCTCTATGCTTCCCACAGATACGCAGTATTTT	CASRTSMLPTDTQYF
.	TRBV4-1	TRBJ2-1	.	TGCGCCAGCAGCCTCCGGACAGTAAACAATGAGCAGTTCTTC	CASSLRTVNNEQFF
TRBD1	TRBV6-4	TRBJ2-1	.	TGTGCCAGCAGTGACTCGAGTGTGACAGGGGTCAATGAGCAGTTCTTC	CASSDSSVTGVNEQFF
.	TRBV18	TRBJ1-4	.	TGTGCCAGCTCACCGTTCCAGTCTTACAGGGACGGGGAAAAACTGTTTTTT	CASSPFQSYRDGEKLFF
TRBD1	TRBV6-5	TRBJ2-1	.	TGTGCCAGCAGCCGGGACAGTTACAATGAGCAGTTCTTC	CASSRDSYNEQFF
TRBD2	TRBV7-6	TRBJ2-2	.	TGTGCCAGCAGCTTAGTAGCGGGATGGACCGGGGAGCTGTTTTTT	CASSLVAGWTGELFF
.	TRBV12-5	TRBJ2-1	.	TGTGCTAGTGGTTCCCGGTATGAGCAGTTCTTC	CASGSRYEQFF
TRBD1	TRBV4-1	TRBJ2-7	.	TGCGCCAGCAGCCAAGATATCGCAGGGGGCTACGAGCAGTACTTC	CASSQDIAGGYEQYF
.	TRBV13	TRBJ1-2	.	TGTGCCAGCAGCTTAGAAGGGGTAGATGGCTACACCTTC	CASSLEGVDGYTF
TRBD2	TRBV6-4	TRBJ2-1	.	TGTGCCAGCCAAGGTACTAGCGGATCCTACAATGAGCAGTTCTTC	CASQGTSGSYNEQFF
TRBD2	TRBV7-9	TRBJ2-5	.	TGTGCCAGCAGCATATCGGGCGGGAGGGAGACCCAGTACTTC	CASSISGGRETQYF
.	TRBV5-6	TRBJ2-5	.	TGTGCCAGCAGCTTGGGAGGTTGGGGCATAACGGCCCAAGAGACCCAGTACTTC	CASSLGGWGITAQETQYF
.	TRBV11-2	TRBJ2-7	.	TGTGCCAGCAGCTTAGGTACCCGGGCCTACGAGCAGTACTTC	CASSLGTRAYEQYF
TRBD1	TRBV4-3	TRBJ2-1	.	TGCGCCAGCCTTGAAAGGACAGGGGAAGGTGAGCAGTTCTTC	CASLERTGEGEQFF
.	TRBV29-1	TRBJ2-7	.	TGCAGCGTTGTTCCCCTCAGTAACGAGCAGTACTTC	CSVVPLSNEQYF
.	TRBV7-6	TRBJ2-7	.	TGTGCCAGCAGCGTAGGGACACCCTACGAGCAGTACTTC	CASSVGTPYEQYF
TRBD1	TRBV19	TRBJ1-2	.	TGTGCCAGTAGGACAGGGTCGGAAGGCTCGGACTATGGCTACACCTTC	CASRTGSEGSDYGYTF
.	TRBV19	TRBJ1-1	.	TGTGCCACCTACGACACTGAAGCTTTCTTT	CATYDTEAFF
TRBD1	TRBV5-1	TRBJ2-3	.	TGCGCCAGCAGCTTCGCTCAGGGGACAGGGGGCGAAGCGCAGTATTTT	CASSFAQGTGGEAQYF
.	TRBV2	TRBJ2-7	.	TGTGCCAGCATTGGGGGCGGCGAGCAGTACTTC	CASIGGGEQYF
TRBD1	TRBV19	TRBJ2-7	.	TGTGCCAGTAGTATAACAGGGGACGAGCAGTACTTC	CASSITGDEQYF
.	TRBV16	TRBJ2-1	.	TGTGCCAGCAGTGCTGGCCCCTACAATGAGCAGTTCTTC	CASSAGPYNEQFF
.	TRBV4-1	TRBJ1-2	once	TGCGCCAGCAGCCAAACGTGGACTGATTATGGCTACACCTTC	CASSQTWTDYGYTF
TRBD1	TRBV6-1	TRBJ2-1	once	TGTGCCAGCAGTGATGGGACAGTCGTTGAGCAGTTCTTC	CASSDGTVVEQFF
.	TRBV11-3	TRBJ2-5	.	TGTGCCAGCAGCGACCCAGGGGAGACCCAGTACTTC	CASSDPGETQYF
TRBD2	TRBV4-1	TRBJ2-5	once	TGCGCCAGCAGCCAAGATACGGATAGCGGGAGGGGTGAGACCCAGTACTTC	CASSQDTDSGRGETQYF
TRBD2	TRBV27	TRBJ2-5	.	TGTGCCAGCAGTTTATCAGTGGGAGGGAGCGAGACCCAGTACTTC	CASSLSVGGSETQYF
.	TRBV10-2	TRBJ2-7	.	TGCGCCAGCAGTGGGGTGGGGCGGGGTTCCTACGAGCAGTACTTC	CASSGVGRGSYEQYF